The clone carrying this T cell receptor beta chain was recorded a few times. Antigen: not known. The CDR3 contains 13 residues. Unmatched junction bases numbered 7, after V lost 6 bases and J lost 7 bases. Germline loops: CDR1 MNHEY, CDR2 SVGAGI. The data were obtained in a study of beta chain features in type 1 diabetes. Study results and caveats: Whether HLA type affects TCRB rearrangement stayed undetermined in the present work.

Reverse transcribing all isolated RNA meant expressed TCRB transcripts were sequenced. Roughly 3.5 million reads per sample were averaged for naive, central memory and regulatory samples. Assay: immunoSEQ multiplex PCR; the TCRdb copy retains only in-frame clones and omits some. This sample yields about 140,000 clones, of which 9% to 10% are seen a single time; 0.55% to 0.75% belongs to the top ten. The purity of all sorted populations exceeded 95%. The sample taken for sequencing was central memory CD4+ T cells from blood. The TCR was taken from a middle-aged woman in good health. This sequence joins TRBV6-5 and TRBJ1-1, with TRBD1 matching 8 bases. As DNA, the CDR3 is TGTGCCAGCAGCTCAGGACAGGGTGGTGAAGCTTTCTTT. Encoded protein: CASSSGQGGEAFF.